The sequence of this T cell receptor (beta chain) was determined in a study of neurological immune-mediated disorders. Study-level findings and limits: The absence of shared CDR3 amino acid sequences among expanded clones across subjects suggests private repertoires in all groups.

The authors made cDNA by 5'RACE with 10-nucleotide random UMIs. One entry per CDR3 protein, called by TCRdb with MiXCR from the 5' RACE reads. Among tens of thousands of distinct CDR3 sequences listed, nearly 6.5% were seen once. Germline V lookup: CDR1 MDHEN, CDR2 SYDVKM. The CDR3 covers 18 residues. The germline V and J ends were trimmed by 4 bases and 4 bases, with 20 bases remaining between them. Ten or more counts support this clonotype. Its matching antigen is unknown. It was blood bank volunteers in Maryland, USA who made up the healthy controls. The T cells used for sorted libraries numbered 750,000 to 1,000,000, either CD4+ or CD8+.

Sequences were obtained from CD4+ T cells from blood. This TCR came from a woman between 40 and 55 years old in good health. This sequence joins TRBV28 and TRBJ2-6; unclear D gene. The DNA for the CDR3 is TGTGCCAGCAGTTACCTCCTCTTCGGTTCGCAAGGGGCCAACGTCCTGACTTTC. Translated: CASSYLLFGSQGANVLTF.